Below, 28 T cell receptor beta chains from the same sample are listed, as sequenced in a study of cytotoxic CD8 clonotypes in ibrutinib-treated CLL. Repertoires were generated with immunoSEQ multiplex PCR, while TCRdb's copy carries only in-frame clones and drops some. The sample gives hundreds of thousands of clones, around four fifths of which show up once; 6.5% to 8% is in the top ten. The specimen was PBMCs, collected before ibrutinib treatment. These receptors originate from a human donor with chronic lymphocytic leukemia.

V usage is TRBV5-1 and J usage is TRBJ2-7, with unresolved D. V shed 1 base and J shed 4 bases, with 6 bases lying between them. Germline values: CDR1 SGHRS, CDR2 YFSETQ. The CDR3 contains 12 residues. The CDR3 region is CASSLYGYEQYF. DNA for the CDR3: TGCGCCAGCAGCTTGTATGGTTACGAGCAGTACTTC.

The rearrangement uses TRBV2 and TRBJ1-2; D not resolved. CDR1 is SNHLY, CDR2 FYNNEI, per germline. V was trimmed by 0 bases and J by 5 bases, leaving 19 bases between them. This CDR3 region has 17 residues. The CDR3 DNA follows: TGTGCCAGCAGTGAAGCGAGTACACAGTGGAGAGATTATGGCTACACCTTC. Translating gives CASSEASTQWRDYGYTF.

The chain uses TRBV5-6 and TRBJ1-1; D gene unclear. Trimming stripped 2 bases from V and 11 bases from J, with 10 bases between. CDR1 is SGHDT, CDR2 YYEEEE, per germline. This CDR3 is built from 11 residues. This chain's CDR3 is CASSLGGRAFF. The CDR3 DNA is TGTGCCAGCAGCTTAGGAGGCAGGGCTTTCTTT. Based on the CDR3 plus reference TRBV5-6 and TRBJ1-1, the full variable domain is DAGVTQSPTHLIKTRGQQVTLRCSPKSGHDTVSWYQQALGQGPQFIFQYYEEEERQRGNFPDRFSGHQFPNYSSELNVNALLLGDSALYLCASSLGGRAFFGQGTRLTVV.

The chain recombines TRBV7-6 with TRBJ2-7, with a possible D match to TRBD2 (6 bases). The CDR3 has 14 residues. The V gene lost 0 bases and the J gene lost 3 bases, with 9 bases spanning the gap. Per germline, CDR1 SGHVS and CDR2 FNYEAQ. The CDR3 loop is CASSLAVTSYEQYF. For the CDR3, the DNA is TGTGCCAGCAGCTTAGCGGTGACTAGCTACGAGCAGTACTTC.

The chain carries TRBV6-5 and TRBJ2-5; D remains ambiguous. The V end was cut by 5 bases, the J end by 2 bases, with 6 bases between. CDR3 size: 12 residues. The V gene's germline CDR1 is MNHEY and CDR2 SVGAGI. The CDR3 reads CASSNSQETQYF. CDR3 DNA sequence: TGTGCCAGCAGTAATTCTCAAGAGACCCAGTACTTC.

J is TRBJ1-5 and V is TRBV5-6; D perhaps matches TRBD1 (6 bases). Trimming stripped 2 bases from V and 5 bases from J, with 14 bases between. The CDR3 sequence is 15 residues long. Germline V gene data show CDR1 as SGHDT and CDR2 as YYEEEE. The CDR3 spells CASSFSQGSDQPQHF. In nucleotides, the CDR3 is TGTGCCAGCAGCTTTTCACAGGGATCCGATCAGCCCCAGCATTTT.

This chain uses TRBV7-2 with TRBJ1-1; D gene unclear. Trimming pared 1 base from V and 1 base from J, leaving 10 bases between. Germline assignment: CDR1 SGHTA and CDR2 FQGNSA. The CDR3 has 15 residues. The CDR3: CASSLVATTNTEAFF. The DNA for the CDR3 is TGTGCCAGCAGCTTAGTAGCCACGACGAACACTGAAGCTTTCTTT.

This rearrangement joins TRBV7-3 to TRBJ2-1; TRBD2 matches at 7 bases. Germline loops: CDR1 SGHTA, CDR2 FQGTGA. Unmatched junction bases numbered 2, after V lost 2 bases and J lost 1 base. The CDR3 totals 15 residues. CDR3 bases: TGTGCCAGCAGCTTAGCGGGGGTATCCTACAATGAGCAGTTCTTC. As protein: CASSLAGVSYNEQFF.

This clone was counted between two and nine times. This chain links TRBV27 with TRBJ2-7; 7 bases are a match to TRBD1. The CDR3 is made up of 11 amino acids. Looked up from germline, CDR1 is MNHEY and CDR2 is SMNVEV (reference sequence). Losses at the gene ends were 5 bases for V and 13 bases for J; bases not matched to a gene: 8. The CDR3 DNA follows: TGTGCCAGCAGTAACGGACAGGCCCCATACTTC. Translated, it gives CASSNGQAPYF.

The V and J genes are TRBV6-5 and TRBJ2-5, with TRBD2 matching 12 bases. Germline trimming cut 6 bases from V and 2 bases from J; bases unmatched to any gene: 4. CDR1 MNHEY and CDR2 SVGAGI come from the germline V gene. This CDR3 comprises 15 residues. CDR3 amino acids: CASRGLAGRQETQYF. The CDR3, as DNA: TGTGCCAGCAGAGGACTAGCGGGAAGGCAAGAGACCCAGTACTTC.

As DNA, the CDR3 is TGTGCCAGCAGCAATTTAAGGGGGCTCGGCTACACCTTC. The encoded protein is CASSNLRGLGYTF. The rearrangement links TRBV28 to TRBJ1-2, with 7 bases identical to TRBD1. The CDR3 extends over 13 amino acids. The trim removed 6 bases at V and 8 bases at J, leaving 9 bases unmatched. Germline assignment: CDR1 MDHEN and CDR2 SYDVKM.

J is TRBJ1-4 and V is TRBV21-1; the table's D call of TRBD1 was not tested on the DNA. TRBV21-1 is a pseudogene. The CDR3 has 21 amino acids. As DNA, the CDR3 is TGTGCCAGCAGCAAGCCCACGGGACAGCCCCGAGAGCTTGCAACTAATGAAAAACTGTTTTTT. It codes for CASSKPTGQPRELATNEKLFF.

The chain links TRBV6-5 to TRBJ1-2, with no clear D. CDR3 length: 15 residues. Trimming took 6 bases from V and 0 from J, leaving 14 bases between them. Germline lookup yields CDR1 MNHEY and CDR2 SVGAGI. This chain's CDR3 is CASRWVASTNYGYTF. CDR3 nucleotides: TGTGCCAGCAGATGGGTAGCCTCAACTAACTATGGCTACACCTTC.

V and J are TRBV19 and TRBJ2-1; 10 bases are shared with TRBD2. CDR3 length: 15 residues. J lost 0 bases, V lost 4 bases, and 0 bases had no gene match. Germline CDR1 and CDR2: LNHDA and SQIVND (reference sequence). The CDR3 spells CASSRTSGSYNEQFF. In DNA form, the CDR3 reads TGTGCCAGTAGTAGGACTAGCGGCTCCTACAATGAGCAGTTCTTC.

The V call is TRBV7-9, the J call TRBJ1-1; a weak D match, TRBD1 (6 bases). The CDR3 is 14 residues long. CDR1 is SEHNR and CDR2 is FQNEAQ in the germline V gene (reference sequence). The germline V and J ends were trimmed by 5 bases and 5 bases, with 15 bases remaining between them. The CDR3 region has the DNA TGTGCCAGCAGCCTCACAGGGACGGGGACTGAAGCTTTCTTT. Translating it yields CASSLTGTGTEAFF.

Points on this clone: Other DNA sequences in the same sample also yield this CDR3. The rearrangement links TRBV18 to TRBJ2-3, with 10 bases that match TRBD2. The germline CDR1 and CDR2 sequences are KGHSH and LQKENI. The CDR3 covers 15 residues. The ends lost 3 bases at V and 1 base at J; junction bases unmatched: 1. The CDR3 is CASSPLAGGTDTQYF. CDR3 sequence (DNA): TGTGCCAGCTCACCGCTAGCGGGAGGCACAGATACGCAGTATTTT.

The CDR3 spells CASSDGLGTEAFF. CDR3 DNA sequence: TGTGCCAGCAGTGACGGGCTGGGCACTGAAGCTTTCTTT. This chain connects TRBV2 to TRBJ1-1, with no clear D. Between the trimmed V and J ends, which lost 3 bases and 4 bases, there was a span of 9 bases. The CDR3 covers 13 residues. CDR1 is SNHLY and CDR2 is FYNNEI in the germline V gene. Combining the CDR3 with reference TRBV2 and TRBJ1-1 gives the whole variable domain EPEVTQTPSHQVTQMGQEVILRCVPISNHLYFYWYRQILGQKVEFLVSFYNNEISEKSEIFDDQFSVERPDGSNFTLKIRSTKLEDSAMYFCASSDGLGTEAFFGQGTRLTVV.

CDR3 coding DNA: TGTGCCAGCAAGAACCCAAGGGGGACAACTAATGAAAAACTGTTTTTT. It translates to CASKNPRGTTNEKLFF. The genes are TRBV19 and TRBJ1-4, with a weak D call TRBD1 (6 bases). The V gene's germline CDR1 is LNHDA and CDR2 SQIVND (reference sequence). The length of the CDR3 is 16 residues. V was trimmed by 9 bases and J by 0 bases, leaving 17 bases between them.

This clone was recorded a few times. The chain's CDR3 is CASSLMGLAGAYEQYF. CDR3 DNA sequence: TGTGCCAGCAGCCTAATGGGACTAGCGGGAGCCTACGAGCAGTACTTC. The genes are TRBV7-8 and TRBJ2-7; 14 positions match TRBD2. The CDR3 consists of 16 residues. The V segment lost 5 bases and the J segment 2 bases; nucleotides outside the gene matches: 5. Germline values: CDR1 SGHVS, CDR2 FQNEAQ.

The V call is TRBV5-4, the J call TRBJ2-1, with 14 bases that match TRBD2. J was trimmed by 15 bases and V by 4 bases; bases with no gene match: 12. Germline CDR1 reads SGHNT; CDR2 reads YYREEE (reference sequence). The CDR3 covers 15 residues. In nucleotides, the CDR3 is TGTGCCAGCAGCGTCGACAGACTAGCGGGAGGGCCGATGTTCTTC. This codes for CASSVDRLAGGPMFF. Filled out from reference TRBV5-4 and TRBJ2-1, the complete variable domain reads ETGVTQSPTHLIKTRGQQVTLRCSSQSGHNTVSWYQQALGQGPQFIFQYYREEENGRGNFPPRFSGLQFPNYSSELNVNALELDDSALYLCASSVDRLAGGPMFFGPGTRLTVL.

This rearrangement joins TRBV2 to TRBJ2-5; 9 bases are a match to TRBD2. This CDR3 has 14 amino acids. With 7 bases clipped from V and 2 bases from J, the junction kept 5 bases outside the gene matches. From germline, CDR1 is SNHLY and CDR2 FYNNEI. The CDR3 spells CASTGLAYQETQYF. Written as DNA, the CDR3 is TGTGCCAGCACAGGACTAGCGTATCAAGAGACCCAGTACTTC.

This clone has just one count. The chain employs TRBV27 and TRBJ2-1; TRBD2 aligns across 13 bases. With 2 bases clipped from V and 1 base from J, the junction kept 2 bases outside the gene matches. The CDR3 loop spans 17 amino acids. CDR1 and CDR2 (germline): MNHEY, SMNVEV (reference sequence). The CDR3 is CASSLGTSGKSYNEQFF. DNA of the CDR3: TGTGCCAGCAGTTTAGGGACTAGCGGGAAGTCCTACAATGAGCAGTTCTTC.

The V gene is TRBV9, the J gene TRBJ2-7; D is unresolved. The CDR3 is 16 residues long. Germline CDR1 SGDLS, CDR2 YYNGEE. V shed 0 bases and J shed 5 bases, with 18 bases lying between them. CDR3 sequence: CASSVGPAGDGDEQYF. CDR3 coding DNA: TGTGCCAGCAGCGTAGGACCGGCTGGGGATGGGGACGAGCAGTACTTC.

The CDR3 sequence: CAWSVSGSDTYEQYF. The CDR3 DNA is TGTGCCTGGAGTGTATCGGGTAGTGATACCTACGAGCAGTACTTC. This rearrangement joins TRBV30 to TRBJ2-7; D unclear. Germline lookup yields CDR1 GTSNPN and CDR2 SVGIG (reference sequence). There are 15 residues in the CDR3. Trimming stripped 0 bases from V and 2 bases from J, with 14 bases between.

This chain joins TRBV18 and TRBJ2-1, with D perhaps matching TRBD2 (6 bases). The CDR3 has 14 amino acids. The germline CDR1 and CDR2 sequences are KGHSH and LQKENI. V was pared by 3 bases and J by 8 bases, with 14 bases between. This chain's CDR3 is CASSPSGTYDEQFF. DNA for the CDR3: TGTGCCAGCTCACCCTCCGGGACTTACGATGAGCAGTTCTTC.

The chain employs TRBV7-9 and TRBJ2-7; TRBD1 aligns across 10 bases. CDR1 and CDR2 (germline): SEHNR, FQNEAQ (reference sequence). Trimming at V came to 6 bases and at J to 1 base, leaving 6 bases not matched to a gene. The CDR3 covers 15 residues. The CDR3 DNA sequence: TGTGCCAGCAGTTCGGGACAGGGGCTGTCCTACGAGCAGTACTTC. This sequence encodes CASSSGQGLSYEQYF.

The chain employs TRBV4-1 and TRBJ2-7; D is possibly TRBD2 (5 bases). CDR1 is MGHRA, CDR2 YSYEKL, per germline. V was clipped by 0 bases and J by 3 bases, with 12 bases between them. The CDR3 is 15 amino acids. The CDR3 loop is CASSQDDRGVYEQYF. DNA for the CDR3: TGCGCCAGCAGCCAAGATGATCGGGGAGTCTACGAGCAGTACTTC.

The V call is TRBV19, the J call TRBJ2-3, with 8 bases fitting TRBD2. Germline-derived CDR1 and CDR2 are LNHDA and SQIVND (reference sequence). V trimming: 1 base; J trimming: 2 bases; junction bases outside the gene matches: 5. CDR3 length: 16 amino acids. The DNA of the CDR3 is TGTGCCAGTAGTATAGGGAGCGGGGGCATCACAGATACGCAGTATTTT. This sequence encodes CASSIGSGGITDTQYF.